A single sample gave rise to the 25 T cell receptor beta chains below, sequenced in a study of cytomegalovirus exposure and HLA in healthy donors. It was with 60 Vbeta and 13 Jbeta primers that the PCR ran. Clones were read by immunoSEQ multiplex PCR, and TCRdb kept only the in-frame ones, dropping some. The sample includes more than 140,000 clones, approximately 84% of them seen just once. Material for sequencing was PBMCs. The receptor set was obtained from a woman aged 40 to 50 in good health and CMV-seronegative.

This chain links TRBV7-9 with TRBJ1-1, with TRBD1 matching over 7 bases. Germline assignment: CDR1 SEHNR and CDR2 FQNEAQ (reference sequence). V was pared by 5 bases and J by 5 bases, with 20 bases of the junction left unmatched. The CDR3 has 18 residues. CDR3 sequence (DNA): TGTGCCAGCAGCCCGGGACCAGGACAGGCCATCCCAGGGACTGAAGCTTTCTTT. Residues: CASSPGPGQAIPGTEAFF. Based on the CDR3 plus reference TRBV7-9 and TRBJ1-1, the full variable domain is DTGVSQNPRHKITKRGQNVTFRCDPISEHNRLYWYRQTLGQGPEFLTYFQNEAQLEKSRLLSDRFSAERPKGSFSTLEIQRTEQGDSAMYLCASSPGPGQAIPGTEAFFGQGTRLTVV.

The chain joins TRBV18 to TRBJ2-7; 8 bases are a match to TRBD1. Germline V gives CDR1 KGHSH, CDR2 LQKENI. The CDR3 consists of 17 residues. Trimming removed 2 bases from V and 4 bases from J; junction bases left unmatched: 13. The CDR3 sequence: CASSPNFGTGFSYEQYF. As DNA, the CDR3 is TGTGCCAGCTCACCAAATTTTGGGACAGGCTTTTCGTACGAGCAGTACTTC.

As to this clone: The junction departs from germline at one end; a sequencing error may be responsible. In DNA form, the CDR3 reads TGTGCCAGCAGTGATCCTAGTCAAGAGGCCCAGTACTTC. This gives the protein CASSDPSQEAQYF. The chain has TRBV6-1 and TRBJ2-5; D not resolved. Germline assignment: CDR1 MNHNS and CDR2 SASEGT. The CDR3 is made up of 13 amino acids.

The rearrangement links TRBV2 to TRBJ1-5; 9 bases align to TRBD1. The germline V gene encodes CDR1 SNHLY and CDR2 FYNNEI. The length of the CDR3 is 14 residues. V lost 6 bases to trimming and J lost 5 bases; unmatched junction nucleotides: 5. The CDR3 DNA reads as TGTGCCAGCAGCGCGACAGGGGGTGATCAGCCCCAGCATTTT. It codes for CASSATGGDQPQHF.

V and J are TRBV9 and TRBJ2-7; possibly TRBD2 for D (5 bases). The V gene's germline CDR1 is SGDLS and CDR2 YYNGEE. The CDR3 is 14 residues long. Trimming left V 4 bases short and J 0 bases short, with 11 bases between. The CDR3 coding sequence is TGTGCCAGCAGCTTTAGCGTGAACTCCTACGAGCAGTACTTC. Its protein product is CASSFSVNSYEQYF.

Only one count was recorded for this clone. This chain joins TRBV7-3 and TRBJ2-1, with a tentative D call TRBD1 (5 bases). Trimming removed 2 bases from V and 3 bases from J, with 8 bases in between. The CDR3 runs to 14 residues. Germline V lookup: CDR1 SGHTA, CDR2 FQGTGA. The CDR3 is CASSLSRDYNEQFF. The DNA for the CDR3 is TGTGCCAGCAGCTTATCCAGGGACTACAATGAGCAGTTCTTC.

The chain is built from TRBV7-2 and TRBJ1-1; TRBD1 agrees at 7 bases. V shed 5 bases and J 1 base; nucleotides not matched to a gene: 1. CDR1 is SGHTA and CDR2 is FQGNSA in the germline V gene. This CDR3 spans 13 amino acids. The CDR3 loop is CASSRDRNTEAFF. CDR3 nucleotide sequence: TGTGCCAGCAGCCGGGACAGGAACACTGAAGCTTTCTTT.

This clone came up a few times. CDR3 amino acids: CASGFGDQPQHF. In DNA, the CDR3 is TGTGCCAGTGGATTCGGGGATCAGCCCCAGCATTTT. The chain carries TRBV6-1 and TRBJ1-5; D not resolved. CDR3 size: 12 residues. CDR1 is MNHNS, CDR2 SASEGT, per germline. V lost 9 bases, J lost 5 bases, and 11 bases lay in between.

This chain's CDR3 is CASFGQLREAFF. CDR3 DNA sequence: TGTGCCAGTTTTGGACAGCTCCGAGAAGCTTTCTTT. V usage is TRBV19 and J usage is TRBJ1-1; TRBD1 is a possible D gene (6 bases). From germline, CDR1 is LNHDA and CDR2 SQIVND (reference sequence). This CDR3 comprises 12 residues. With 8 bases removed from V and 8 bases from J, the gap between germline ends came to 15 bases.

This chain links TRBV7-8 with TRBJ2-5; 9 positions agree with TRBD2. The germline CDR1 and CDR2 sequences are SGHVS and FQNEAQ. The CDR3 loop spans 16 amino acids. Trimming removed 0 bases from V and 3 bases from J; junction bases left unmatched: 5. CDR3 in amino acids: CASSLATSGPKETQYF. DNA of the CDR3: TGTGCCAGCAGCTTAGCCACTAGCGGGCCTAAAGAGACCCAGTACTTC.

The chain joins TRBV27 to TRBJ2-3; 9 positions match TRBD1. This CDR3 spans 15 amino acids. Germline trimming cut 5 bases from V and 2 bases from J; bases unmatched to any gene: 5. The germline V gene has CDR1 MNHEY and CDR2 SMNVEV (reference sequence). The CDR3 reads CASSPRTGVTDTQYF. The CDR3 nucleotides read TGTGCCAGCAGTCCCAGGACAGGGGTCACAGATACGCAGTATTTT.

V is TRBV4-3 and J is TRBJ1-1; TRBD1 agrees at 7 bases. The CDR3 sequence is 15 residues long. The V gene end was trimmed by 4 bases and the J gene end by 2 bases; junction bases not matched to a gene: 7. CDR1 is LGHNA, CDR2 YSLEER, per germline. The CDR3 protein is CASSPFTGVNTEAFF. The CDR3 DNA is TGCGCCAGCAGCCCGTTTACAGGGGTTAACACTGAAGCTTTCTTT.

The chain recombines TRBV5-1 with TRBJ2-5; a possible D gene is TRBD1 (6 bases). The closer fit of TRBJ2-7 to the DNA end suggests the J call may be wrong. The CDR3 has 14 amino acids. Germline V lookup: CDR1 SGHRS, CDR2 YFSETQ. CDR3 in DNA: TGCGCCAGCAGCTTGAATACAGGGCGCTACGAGCAGTACTTC. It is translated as CASSLNTGRYEQYF.

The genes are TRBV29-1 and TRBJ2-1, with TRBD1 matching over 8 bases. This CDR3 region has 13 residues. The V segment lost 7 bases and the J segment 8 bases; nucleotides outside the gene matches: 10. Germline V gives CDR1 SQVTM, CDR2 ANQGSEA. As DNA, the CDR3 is TGCAGCGACGGGGGACAGGAAGACCATGAGCAGTTCTTC. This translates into CSDGGQEDHEQFF.

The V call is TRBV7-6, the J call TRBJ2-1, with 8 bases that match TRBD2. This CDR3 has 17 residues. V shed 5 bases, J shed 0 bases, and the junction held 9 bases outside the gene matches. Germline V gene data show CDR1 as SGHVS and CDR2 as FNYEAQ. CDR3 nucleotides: TGTGCCAGCAGCCTATCCCCCGGGACTAGCTCCTACAATGAGCAGTTCTTC. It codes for CASSLSPGTSSYNEQFF.

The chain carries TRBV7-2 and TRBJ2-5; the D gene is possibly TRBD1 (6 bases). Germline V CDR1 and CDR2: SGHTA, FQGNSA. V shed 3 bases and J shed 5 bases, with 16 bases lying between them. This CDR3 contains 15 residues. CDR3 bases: TGTGCCAGCAGCTTTACCGGGAACAGGGAGGAGACCCAGTACTTC. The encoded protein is CASSFTGNREETQYF. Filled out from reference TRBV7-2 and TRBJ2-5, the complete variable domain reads GAGVSQSPSNKVTEKGKDVELRCDPISGHTALYWYRQSLGQGLEFLIYFQGNSAPDKSGLPSDRFSAERTGGSVSTLTIQRTQQEDSAVYLCASSFTGNREETQYFGPGTRLLVL.

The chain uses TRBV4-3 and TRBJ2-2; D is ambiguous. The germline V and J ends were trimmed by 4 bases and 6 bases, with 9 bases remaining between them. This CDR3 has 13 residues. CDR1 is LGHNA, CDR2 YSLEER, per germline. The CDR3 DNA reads TGCGCCAGCAGCCCCCACTTTTCCGGGGAGCTGTTTTTT. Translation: CASSPHFSGELFF.

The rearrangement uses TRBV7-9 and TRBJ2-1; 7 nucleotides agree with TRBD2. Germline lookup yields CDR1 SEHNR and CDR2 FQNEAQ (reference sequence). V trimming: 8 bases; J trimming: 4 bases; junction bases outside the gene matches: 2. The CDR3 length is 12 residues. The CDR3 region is CASDSGYNEQFF. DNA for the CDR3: TGTGCCAGCGATAGCGGGTACAATGAGCAGTTCTTC.

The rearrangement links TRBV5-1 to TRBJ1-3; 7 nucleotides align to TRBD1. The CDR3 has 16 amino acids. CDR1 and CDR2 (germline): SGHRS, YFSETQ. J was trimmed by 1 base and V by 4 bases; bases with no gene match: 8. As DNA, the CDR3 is TGCGCCAGCAGCGCTTCATCAGGGGGATCTGGAAACACCATATATTTT. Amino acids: CASSASSGGSGNTIYF.

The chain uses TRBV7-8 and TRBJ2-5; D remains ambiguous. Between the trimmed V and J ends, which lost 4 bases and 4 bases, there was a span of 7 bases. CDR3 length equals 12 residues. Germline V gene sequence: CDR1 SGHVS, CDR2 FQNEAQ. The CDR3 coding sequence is TGTGCCAGCAGCTCAACTTCAGAGACCCAGTACTTC. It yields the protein CASSSTSETQYF.

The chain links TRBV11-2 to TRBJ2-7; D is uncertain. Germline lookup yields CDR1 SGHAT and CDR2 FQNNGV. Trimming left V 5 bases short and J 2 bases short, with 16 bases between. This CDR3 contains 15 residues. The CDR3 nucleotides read TGTGCCAGCAGCCCTCCGACAAGACCCACCTACGAGCAGTACTTC. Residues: CASSPPTRPTYEQYF. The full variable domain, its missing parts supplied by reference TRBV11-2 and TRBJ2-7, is EAGVAQSPRYKIIEKRQSVAFWCNPISGHATLYWYQQILGQGPKLLIQFQNNGVVDDSQLPKDRFSAERLKGVDSTLKIQPAKLEDSAVYLCASSPPTRPTYEQYFGPGTRLTVT.

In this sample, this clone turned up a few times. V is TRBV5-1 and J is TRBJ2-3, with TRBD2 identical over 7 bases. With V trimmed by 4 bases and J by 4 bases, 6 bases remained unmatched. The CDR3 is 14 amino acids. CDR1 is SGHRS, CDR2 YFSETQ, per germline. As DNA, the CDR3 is TGCGCCAGCAGCGACGCGGGAGTAGCAGATACGCAGTATTTT. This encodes CASSDAGVADTQYF.

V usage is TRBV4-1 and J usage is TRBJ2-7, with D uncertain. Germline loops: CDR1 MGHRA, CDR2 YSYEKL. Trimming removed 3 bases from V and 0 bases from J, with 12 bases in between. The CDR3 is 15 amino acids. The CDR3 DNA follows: TGCGCCAGCAGCCATCAGGATTTGAGCTCCTACGAGCAGTACTTC. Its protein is CASSHQDLSSYEQYF.

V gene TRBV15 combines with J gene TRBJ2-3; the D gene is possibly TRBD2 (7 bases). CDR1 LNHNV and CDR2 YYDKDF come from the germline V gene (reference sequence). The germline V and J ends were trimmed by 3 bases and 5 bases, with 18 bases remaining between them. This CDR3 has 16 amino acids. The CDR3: CATSSALGGAGDTQYF. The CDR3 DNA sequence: TGTGCCACCAGCAGTGCCTTGGGGGGGGCGGGAGATACGCAGTATTTT.

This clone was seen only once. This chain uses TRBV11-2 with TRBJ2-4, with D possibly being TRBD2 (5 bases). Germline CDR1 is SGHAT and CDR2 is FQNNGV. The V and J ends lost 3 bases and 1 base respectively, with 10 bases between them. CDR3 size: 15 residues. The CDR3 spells CASSLSSVAKNIQYF. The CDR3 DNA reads TGTGCCAGCAGCTTGAGTAGCGTCGCCAAAAACATTCAGTACTTC.